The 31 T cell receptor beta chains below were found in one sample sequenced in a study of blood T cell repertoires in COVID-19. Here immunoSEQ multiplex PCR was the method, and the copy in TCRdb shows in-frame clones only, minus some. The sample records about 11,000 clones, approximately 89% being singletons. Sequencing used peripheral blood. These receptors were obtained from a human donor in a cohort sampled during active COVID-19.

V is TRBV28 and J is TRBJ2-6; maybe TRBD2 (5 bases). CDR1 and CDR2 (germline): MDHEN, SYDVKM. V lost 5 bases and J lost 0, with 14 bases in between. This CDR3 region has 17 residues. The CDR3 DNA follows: TGTGCCAGCAGTCCCCCCCCGGGGTTCTCTGGGGCCAACGTCCTGACTTTC. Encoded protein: CASSPPPGFSGANVLTF.

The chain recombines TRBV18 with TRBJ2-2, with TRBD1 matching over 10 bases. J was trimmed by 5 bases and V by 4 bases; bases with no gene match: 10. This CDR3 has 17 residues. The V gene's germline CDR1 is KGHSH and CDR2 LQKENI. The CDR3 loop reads CASSLRSGTGATGELFF. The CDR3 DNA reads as TGTGCCAGCTCACTCCGTTCCGGGACAGGGGCGACCGGGGAGCTGTTTTTT. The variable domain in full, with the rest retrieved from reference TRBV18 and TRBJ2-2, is NAGVMQNPRHLVRRRGQEARLRCSPMKGHSHVYWYRQLPEEGLKFMVYLQKENIIDESGMPKERFSAEFPKEGPSILRIQQVVRGDSAAYFCASSLRSGTGATGELFFGEGSRLTVL.

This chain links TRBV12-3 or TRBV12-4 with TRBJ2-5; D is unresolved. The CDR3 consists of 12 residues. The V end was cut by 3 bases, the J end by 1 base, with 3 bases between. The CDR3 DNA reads TGTGCCAGCAGTTTCGTCCAAGAGACCCAGTACTTC. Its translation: CASSFVQETQYF.

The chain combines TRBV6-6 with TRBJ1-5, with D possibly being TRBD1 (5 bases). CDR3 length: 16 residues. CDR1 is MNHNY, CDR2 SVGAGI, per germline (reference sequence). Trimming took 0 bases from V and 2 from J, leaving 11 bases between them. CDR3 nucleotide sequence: TGTGCCAGCAGTTACTCCGGGGGATACGGCAATCAGCCCCAGCATTTT. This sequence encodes CASSYSGGYGNQPQHF.

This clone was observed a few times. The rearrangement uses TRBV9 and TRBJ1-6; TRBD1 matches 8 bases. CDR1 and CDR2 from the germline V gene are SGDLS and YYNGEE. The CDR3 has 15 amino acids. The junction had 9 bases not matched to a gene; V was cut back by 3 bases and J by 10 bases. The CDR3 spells CASSADRAILSPLHF. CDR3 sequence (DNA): TGTGCCAGCAGCGCGGACAGGGCCATTCTCTCACCCCTCCACTTT.

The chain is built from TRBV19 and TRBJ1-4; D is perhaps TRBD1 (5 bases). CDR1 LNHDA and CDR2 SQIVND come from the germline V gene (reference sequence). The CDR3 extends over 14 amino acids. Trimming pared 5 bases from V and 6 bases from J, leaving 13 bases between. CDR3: CASSSVSGDEKLFF. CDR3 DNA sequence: TGTGCCAGTAGTTCGGTTTCGGGGGATGAAAAACTGTTTTTT.

CDR3 sequence reads: CASSLEGRGDTQYF. CDR3 coding DNA: TGCGCCAGCAGCTTGGAGGGGAGGGGCGATACGCAGTATTTT. The V call is TRBV5-1, the J call TRBJ2-3, with TRBD2 identical over 7 bases. V lost 0 bases and J lost 6; bases outside the gene matches: 4. There are 14 residues in the CDR3. Germline loops: CDR1 SGHRS, CDR2 YFSETQ.

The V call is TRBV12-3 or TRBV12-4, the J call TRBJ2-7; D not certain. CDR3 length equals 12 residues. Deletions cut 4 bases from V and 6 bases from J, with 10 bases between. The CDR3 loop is CASSSGPVEQYF. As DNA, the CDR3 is TGTGCCAGCAGTTCGGGTCCGGTCGAGCAGTACTTC.

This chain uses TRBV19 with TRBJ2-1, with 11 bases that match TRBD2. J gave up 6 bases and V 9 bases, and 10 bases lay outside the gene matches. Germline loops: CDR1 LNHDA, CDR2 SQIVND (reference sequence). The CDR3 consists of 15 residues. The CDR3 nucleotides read TGTGCCAGCAGTTATACTAGCGGGGGCCTCAATGAGCAGTTCTTC. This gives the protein CASSYTSGGLNEQFF.

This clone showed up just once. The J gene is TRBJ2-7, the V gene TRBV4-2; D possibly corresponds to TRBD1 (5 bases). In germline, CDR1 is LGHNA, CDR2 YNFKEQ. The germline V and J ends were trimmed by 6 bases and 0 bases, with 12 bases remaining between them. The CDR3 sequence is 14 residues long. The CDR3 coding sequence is TGTGCCAGCAGTCCTCAGGGTTTCTCCTACGAGCAGTACTTC. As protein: CASSPQGFSYEQYF.

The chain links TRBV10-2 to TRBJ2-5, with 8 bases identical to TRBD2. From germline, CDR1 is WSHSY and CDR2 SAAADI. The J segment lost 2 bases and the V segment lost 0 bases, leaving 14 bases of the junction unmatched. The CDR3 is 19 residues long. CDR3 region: CASSESSLPGGRLQETQYF. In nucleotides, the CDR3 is TGCGCCAGCAGTGAGTCGAGTTTGCCGGGGGGGCGACTTCAAGAGACCCAGTACTTC.

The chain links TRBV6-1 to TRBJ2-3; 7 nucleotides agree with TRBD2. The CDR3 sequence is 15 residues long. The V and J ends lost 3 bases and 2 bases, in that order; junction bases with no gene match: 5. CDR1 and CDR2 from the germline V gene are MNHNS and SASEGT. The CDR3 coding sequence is TGTGCCAGCAGTGAGCGGGGGACCGACACAGATACGCAGTATTTT. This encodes CASSERGTDTDTQYF.

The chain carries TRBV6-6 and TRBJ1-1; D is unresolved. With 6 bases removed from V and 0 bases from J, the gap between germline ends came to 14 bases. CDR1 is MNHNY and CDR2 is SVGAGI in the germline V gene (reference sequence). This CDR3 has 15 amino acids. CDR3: CASSLSGKMNTEAFF. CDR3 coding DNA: TGTGCCAGCAGCCTTAGCGGGAAAATGAACACTGAAGCTTTCTTT.

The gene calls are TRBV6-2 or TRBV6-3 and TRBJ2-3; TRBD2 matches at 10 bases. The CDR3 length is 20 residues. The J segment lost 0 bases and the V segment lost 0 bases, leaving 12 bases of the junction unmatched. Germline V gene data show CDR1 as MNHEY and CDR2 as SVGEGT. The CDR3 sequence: CASSYSASGGAPGSTDTQYF. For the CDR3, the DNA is TGTGCCAGCAGTTACTCGGCTAGCGGGGGCGCTCCGGGTAGCACAGATACGCAGTATTTT.

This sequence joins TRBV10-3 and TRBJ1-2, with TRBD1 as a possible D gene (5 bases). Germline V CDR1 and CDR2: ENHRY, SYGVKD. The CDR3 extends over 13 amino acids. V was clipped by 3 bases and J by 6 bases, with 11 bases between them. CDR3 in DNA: TGTGCCATCAGTGATCGGGGGATTGATGGCTACACCTTC. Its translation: CAISDRGIDGYTF.

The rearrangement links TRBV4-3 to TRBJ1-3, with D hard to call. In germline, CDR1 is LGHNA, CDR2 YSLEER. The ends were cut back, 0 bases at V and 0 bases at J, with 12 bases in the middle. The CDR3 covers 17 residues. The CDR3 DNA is TGCGCCAGCAGCCAAGATAGAGCGGCCAGCTCTGGAAACACCATATATTTT. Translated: CASSQDRAASSGNTIYF.

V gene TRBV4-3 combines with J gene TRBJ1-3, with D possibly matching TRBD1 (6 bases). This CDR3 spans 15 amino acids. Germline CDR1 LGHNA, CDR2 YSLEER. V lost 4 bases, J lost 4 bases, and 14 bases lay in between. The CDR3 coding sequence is TGCGCCAGCAGCCGGATTACAGGGAGCGGAAACACCATATATTTT. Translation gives CASSRITGSGNTIYF.

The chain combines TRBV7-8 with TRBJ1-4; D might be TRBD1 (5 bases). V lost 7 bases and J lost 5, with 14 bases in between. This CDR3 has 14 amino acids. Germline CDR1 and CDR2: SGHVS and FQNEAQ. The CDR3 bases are TGTGCCAGCACCCCAGACAGTCTAAATGAAAAACTGTTTTTT. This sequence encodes CASTPDSLNEKLFF. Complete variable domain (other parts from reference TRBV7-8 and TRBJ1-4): GAGVSQSPRYKVAKRGQDVALRCDPISGHVSLFWYQQALGQGPEFLTYFQNEAQLDKSGLPSDRFFAERPEGSVSTLKIQRTQQEDSAVYLCASTPDSLNEKLFFGSGTQLSVL.

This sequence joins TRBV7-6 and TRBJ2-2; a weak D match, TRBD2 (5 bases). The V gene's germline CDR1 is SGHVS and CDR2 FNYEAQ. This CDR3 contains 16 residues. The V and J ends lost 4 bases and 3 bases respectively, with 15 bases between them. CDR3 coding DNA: TGTGCCAGCAGCTCAAAGCCGGGGTCCTACACCGGGGAGCTGTTTTTT. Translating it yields CASSSKPGSYTGELFF.

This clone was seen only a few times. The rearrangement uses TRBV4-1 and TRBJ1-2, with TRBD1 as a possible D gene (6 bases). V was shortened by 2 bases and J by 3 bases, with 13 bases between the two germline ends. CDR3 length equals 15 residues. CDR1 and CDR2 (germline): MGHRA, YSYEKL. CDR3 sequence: CASSQRPGDDYGYTF. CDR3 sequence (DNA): TGCGCCAGCAGCCAAAGGCCAGGGGATGACTATGGCTACACCTTC.

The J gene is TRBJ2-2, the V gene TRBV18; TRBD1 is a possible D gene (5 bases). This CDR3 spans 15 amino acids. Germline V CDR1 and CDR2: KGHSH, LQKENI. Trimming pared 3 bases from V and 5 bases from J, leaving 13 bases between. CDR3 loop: CASSPTDSGTGELFF. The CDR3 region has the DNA TGTGCCAGCTCACCCACCGACTCAGGGACCGGGGAGCTGTTTTTT. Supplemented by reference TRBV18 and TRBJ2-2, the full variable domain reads NAGVMQNPRHLVRRRGQEARLRCSPMKGHSHVYWYRQLPEEGLKFMVYLQKENIIDESGMPKERFSAEFPKEGPSILRIQQVVRGDSAAYFCASSPTDSGTGELFFGEGSRLTVL.

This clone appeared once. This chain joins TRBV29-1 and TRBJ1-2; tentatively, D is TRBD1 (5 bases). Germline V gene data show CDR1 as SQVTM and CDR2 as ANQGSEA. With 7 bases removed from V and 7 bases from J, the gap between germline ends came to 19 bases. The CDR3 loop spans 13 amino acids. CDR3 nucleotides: TGCAGCGCCGAATCCAGGGAAATACGTGGCTACACCTTC. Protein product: CSAESREIRGYTF.

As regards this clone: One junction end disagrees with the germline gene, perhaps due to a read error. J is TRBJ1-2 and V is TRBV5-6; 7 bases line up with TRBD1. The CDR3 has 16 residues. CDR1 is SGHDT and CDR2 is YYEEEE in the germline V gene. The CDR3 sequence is CASSRNSQGLDYGYTF. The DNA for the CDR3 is TGTGCCAGCAGTCGCAACTCACAGGGGCTTGACTATGGTTACACCTTC. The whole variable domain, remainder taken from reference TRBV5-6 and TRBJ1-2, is DAGVTQSPTHLIKTRGQQVTLRCSPKSGHDTVSWYQQALGQGPQFIFQYYEEEERQRGNFPDRFSGHQFPNYSSELNVNALLLGDSALYLCASSRNSQGLDYGYTFGSGTRLTVV.

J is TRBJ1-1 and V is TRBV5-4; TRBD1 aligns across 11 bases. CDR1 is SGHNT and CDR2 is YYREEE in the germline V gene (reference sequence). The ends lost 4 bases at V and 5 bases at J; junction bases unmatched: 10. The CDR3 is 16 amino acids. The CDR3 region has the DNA TGTGCCAGCAGCCGCCAACTCGGACAGGGGGCAACTGAAGCTTTCTTT. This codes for CASSRQLGQGATEAFF. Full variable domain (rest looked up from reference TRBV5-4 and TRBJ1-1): ETGVTQSPTHLIKTRGQQVTLRCSSQSGHNTVSWYQQALGQGPQFIFQYYREEENGRGNFPPRFSGLQFPNYSSELNVNALELDDSALYLCASSRQLGQGATEAFFGQGTRLTVV.

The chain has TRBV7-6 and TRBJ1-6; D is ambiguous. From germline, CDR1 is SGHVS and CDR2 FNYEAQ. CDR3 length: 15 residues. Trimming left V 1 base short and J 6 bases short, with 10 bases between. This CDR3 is CASSLELQSNSPLHF. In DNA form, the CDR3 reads TGTGCCAGCAGCTTAGAACTGCAAAGTAATTCACCCCTCCACTTT.

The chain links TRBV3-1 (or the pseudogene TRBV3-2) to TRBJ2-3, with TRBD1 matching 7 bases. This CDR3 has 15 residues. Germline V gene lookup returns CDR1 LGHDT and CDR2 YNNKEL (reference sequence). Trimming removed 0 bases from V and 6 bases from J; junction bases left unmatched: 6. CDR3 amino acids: CASSQEGRGKDTQYF. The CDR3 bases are TGTGCCAGCAGCCAAGAGGGCAGGGGGAAGGATACGCAGTATTTT.

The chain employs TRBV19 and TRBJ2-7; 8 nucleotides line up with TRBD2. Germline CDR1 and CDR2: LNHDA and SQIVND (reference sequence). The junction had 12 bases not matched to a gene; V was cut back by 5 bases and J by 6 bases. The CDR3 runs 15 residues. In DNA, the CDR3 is TGTGCCAGTAGTCTGCGCGGGGGGCCTCGAATCGAGCAGTACTTC. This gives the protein CASSLRGGPRIEQYF.

CDR3 DNA: TGTGCCAGCAGCCCCCTTGCAGGGGGCTTCTTTGGGGCCAACGTCCTGACTTTC. Protein product: CASSPLAGGFFGANVLTF. The J gene is TRBJ2-6, the V gene TRBV7-9; 8 nucleotides agree with TRBD1. There are 18 residues in the CDR3. J lost 3 bases, V lost 5 bases, and 12 bases had no gene match. The germline V gene encodes CDR1 SEHNR and CDR2 FQNEAQ (reference sequence).

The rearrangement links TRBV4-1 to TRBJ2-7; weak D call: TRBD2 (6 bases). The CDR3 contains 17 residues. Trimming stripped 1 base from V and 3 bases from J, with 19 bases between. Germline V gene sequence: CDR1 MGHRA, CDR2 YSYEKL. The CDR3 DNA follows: TGCGCCAGCAGCCAAGGAGTTGGGAGGAGGTCGAGCTACGAGCAGTACTTC. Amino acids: CASSQGVGRRSSYEQYF.

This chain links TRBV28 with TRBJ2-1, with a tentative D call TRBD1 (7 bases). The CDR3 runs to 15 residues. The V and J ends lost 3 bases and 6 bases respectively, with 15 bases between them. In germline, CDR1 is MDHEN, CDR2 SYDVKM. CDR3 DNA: TGTGCCAGCAGTTTTTACAGGGGACTCCTCAATGAGCAGTTCTTC. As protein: CASSFYRGLLNEQFF.

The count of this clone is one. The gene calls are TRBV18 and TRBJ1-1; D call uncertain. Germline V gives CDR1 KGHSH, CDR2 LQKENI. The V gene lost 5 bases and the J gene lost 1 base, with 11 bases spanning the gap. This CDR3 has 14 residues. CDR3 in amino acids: CASSIIDQNTEAFF. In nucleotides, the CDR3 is TGTGCCAGCTCAATCATAGATCAGAACACTGAAGCTTTCTTT.